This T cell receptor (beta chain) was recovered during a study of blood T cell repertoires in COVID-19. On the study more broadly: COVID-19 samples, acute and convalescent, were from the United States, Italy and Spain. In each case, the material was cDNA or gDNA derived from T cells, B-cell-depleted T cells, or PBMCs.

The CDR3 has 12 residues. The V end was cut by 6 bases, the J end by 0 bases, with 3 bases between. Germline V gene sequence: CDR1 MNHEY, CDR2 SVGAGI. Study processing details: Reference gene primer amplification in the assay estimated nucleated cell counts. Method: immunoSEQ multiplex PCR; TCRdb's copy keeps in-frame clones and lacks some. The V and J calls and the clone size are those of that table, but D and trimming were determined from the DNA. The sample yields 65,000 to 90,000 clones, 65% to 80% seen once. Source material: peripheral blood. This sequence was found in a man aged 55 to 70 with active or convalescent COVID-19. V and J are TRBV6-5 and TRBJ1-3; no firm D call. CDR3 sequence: CASSLSGNTIYF. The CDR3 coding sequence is TGTGCCAGCAGCCTCTCTGGAAACACCATATATTTT.